This T cell receptor (beta chain) was observed in a study of blood T cell repertoires in COVID-19. Study-wide context: Acute-phase and convalescent COVID-19 samples originated in the United States, Italy and Spain. In each case, the material was cDNA or gDNA derived from T cells, B-cell-depleted T cells, or PBMCs.

Germline loops: CDR1 MNHEY, CDR2 SVGAGI. There are 15 residues in the CDR3. Trimming removed 4 bases from V and 4 bases from J; junction bases left unmatched: 7. Original data processing: Amplification from reference gene primers served as the basis for estimated nucleated cell counts. Profiled with immunoSEQ multiplex PCR; TCRdb holds only in-frame clones, not every one. That table furnishes V, J and clone size, whereas the DNA furnished D and trimming. The sample yields 150,000 to 200,000 clones, roughly nine tenths seen once. This rearrangement joins TRBV6-5 to TRBJ2-1, with 7 bases identical to TRBD1. The specimen was peripheral blood. The clonotype originates from a woman aged 65 to 85 with acute or convalescent COVID-19. CDR3 sequence (DNA): TGTGCCAGCAGTTTCGTGGACAGGACTTACAATGAGCAGTTCTTC. It translates to CASSFVDRTYNEQFF.